Shown below are 13 T cell receptor beta chains from a single sample sequenced in a study of molecular identifiers for immune sequencing clone quantification. MiXCR was run by TCRdb on the PCR reads, yielding one entry per CDR3 protein. The sample records 79,000 or so distinct CDR3 sequences, 20% to 25% being singletons. What was sequenced was naive CD8+ T cells from blood, with Jurkat cell RNA spiked in. The subset denotes: FACS-sorted CD8+CD4-CCR7+CD45RA+ naive T cells. The receptors here all came from a human donor in good health. Some libraries in this study had Jurkat cell RNA spiked in.

This clonotype was seen repeatedly, ten times or more. This rearrangement joins TRBV19 to TRBJ1-1; D not certain. The CDR3 has 12 amino acids. Germline V gene lookup returns CDR1 LNHDA and CDR2 SQIVND (reference sequence). Trimming cost V 6 bases and J 5 bases, with 10 bases left between them. The CDR3 protein is CASSNGVTEAFF. The CDR3, as DNA: TGTGCCAGTAGCAATGGGGTTACTGAAGCTTTCTTT. The full variable domain, rest sourced from reference TRBV19 and TRBJ1-1, is DGGITQSPKYLFRKEGQNVTLSCEQNLNHDAMYWYRQDPGQGLRLIYYSQIVNDFQKGDIAEGYSVSREKKESFPLTVTSAQKNPTAFYLCASSNGVTEAFFGQGTRLTVV.

This clonotype was observed a few times. Sequence at one end of the junction differs from germline and may be a read error. The chain uses TRBV6-6 and TRBJ2-7; D may be TRBD2 (5 bases). The CDR3 has 12 amino acids. The V gene's germline CDR1 is MNHNY and CDR2 SVGAGI (reference sequence). DNA for the CDR3: TGTGCCAGCAAAACGGGATCCTACGGGCAGTACTTC. Translation gives CASKTGSYGQYF.

This clonotype was observed at least ten times. The V and J genes are TRBV29-1 and TRBJ1-1; a possible D gene is TRBD1 (6 bases). V was clipped by 2 bases and J by 11 bases, with 18 bases between them. This CDR3 spans 13 amino acids. CDR1 is SQVTM and CDR2 is ANQGSEA in the germline V gene. CDR3 DNA: TGCAGCGTTGAAAGCCCGGGGGCCCTCGGGGCTTTCTTT. Encoded protein: CSVESPGALGAFF.

In its sample, this clonotype was seen a few times. V and J are TRBV3-1 and TRBJ2-3, with 16 bases matching TRBD2. The CDR3 has 15 amino acids. The germline V gene encodes CDR1 LGHDT and CDR2 YNNKEL (reference sequence). The junction had 2 bases not matched to a gene; V was cut back by 7 bases and J by 4 bases. The CDR3 here is CASTGLAGGPDTQYF. Here the CDR3 DNA reads TGTGCCAGCACGGGACTAGCGGGGGGGCCAGATACGCAGTATTTT.

There are a few counts of this clonotype. The chain couples TRBV10-3 to TRBJ2-1; D is ambiguous. V was pared by 2 bases and J by 8 bases, with 7 bases between. Germline V CDR1 and CDR2: ENHRY, SYGVKD. This CDR3 region has 12 residues. As DNA, the CDR3 is TGTGCCATCAGTGAGCGTGTGGATGAGCAGTTCTTC. It specifies CAISERVDEQFF.

This clonotype appeared many times. V and J are TRBV6-5 and TRBJ2-2, with 7 nucleotides matching TRBD1. The CDR3 runs to 17 residues. Trimming at V came to 5 bases and at J to 1 base, leaving 10 bases not matched to a gene. CDR1 and CDR2 (germline): MNHEY, SVGAGI. CDR3 protein: CASSGPTGAMNTGELFF. The CDR3 nucleotides are TGTGCCAGCAGTGGACCAACAGGGGCCATGAACACCGGGGAGCTGTTTTTT.

Worth noting for this clonotype: It may be a read error: a sequence one base away is much more abundant. CDR3 loop: CASSFSGDTGELLF. As DNA, the CDR3 is TGTGCCAGCAGTTTCTCCGGGGACACCGGGGAGCTGCTTTTT. The chain links TRBV12-3 or TRBV12-4 to TRBJ2-2, with D perhaps TRBD1 (6 bases). The CDR3 consists of 14 residues.

A note on this clonotype: This clone may be a read error of a much larger clone one base away. V usage is TRBV4-3 and J usage is TRBJ2-3, with D perhaps matching TRBD2 (5 bases). This CDR3 is built from 17 residues. Germline V CDR1 and CDR2: LGHNA, YSLEER. CDR3 in DNA: TGCGCCAGGAGCCAAGTCGGTGTAGCGACAAGCACAGATACGCAGTATTTT. This gives the protein CARSQVGVATSTDTQYF.

This clonotype was seen repeatedly, ten times or more. This chain joins TRBV15 and TRBJ1-4, with 8 bases fitting TRBD1. V lost 8 bases and J lost 6; bases outside the gene matches: 14. Germline CDR1 LNHNV, CDR2 YYDKDF (reference sequence). The length of the CDR3 is 16 residues. The CDR3 region has the DNA TGTGCCACCCAGGGGGCTCCTCAGGGGGGTTATGAAAAACTGTTTTTT. Its protein is CATQGAPQGGYEKLFF. The full variable domain, in which reference TRBV15 and TRBJ1-4 provide the parts outside the CDR3, is DAMVIQNPRYQVTQFGKPVTLSCSQTLNHNVMYWYQQKSSQAPKLLFHYYDKDFNNEADTPDNFQSRRPNTSFCFLDIRSPGLGDTAMYLCATQGAPQGGYEKLFFGSGTQLSVL.

This clonotype is a singleton in its sample. A read error is possible here, since a much larger clone lies one base away. The genes are TRBV7-9 and TRBJ2-3, with a tentative D call TRBD2 (6 bases). Germline assignment: CDR1 SEHNR and CDR2 FQNEAQ (reference sequence). V shed 3 bases and J shed 4 bases, with 11 bases lying between them. This CDR3 region has 14 residues. The chain's CDR3 is CASSFQGLADTQYF. The CDR3 DNA follows: TGTGCCAGCAGCTTTCAGGGACTCGCAGATACGCAGTATTTT.

The table lists this clonotype with many counts. The chain uses TRBV28 and TRBJ2-7, with D hard to call. The CDR3 extends over 12 amino acids. Germline V gene lookup returns CDR1 MDHEN and CDR2 SYDVKM. V dropped 5 bases and J dropped 3 bases, with 8 bases sitting between them. The CDR3 DNA reads as TGTGCCAGCAGTACAGCCCGCTACGAGCAGTACTTC. It yields the protein CASSTARYEQYF.

The chain couples TRBV4-3 to TRBJ2-1; D is possibly TRBD2 (9 bases). Per germline, CDR1 LGHNA and CDR2 YSLEER. This CDR3 has 21 amino acids. Trimming shortened V by 3 bases and J by 5 bases, and 32 bases separated the two germline ends. This CDR3 is CASSHSKTGARLAGTDNEQFF. CDR3 nucleotides: TGCGCCAGCAGCCACTCCAAGACAGGGGCGCGGCTAGCGGGGACCGACAATGAGCAGTTCTTC.

About this clonotype: The junction departs from germline at one end; a sequencing error may be responsible. The J gene is TRBJ1-1, the V gene TRBV6-2 or TRBV6-3, with TRBD1 identical over 8 bases. The CDR3 runs to 15 residues. Looked up from germline, CDR1 is MNHEY and CDR2 is SVGEGT. The CDR3 sequence is CASGTLDRENTVAFF. Written as DNA, the CDR3 is TGTGCCAGCGGTACCCTGGACAGGGAGAACACTGTAGCTTTCTTT.